This T cell receptor beta chain was documented in a study of early T cells in non-severe SARS-CoV-2 infection. Notes on the study in general: Comparison of clonotypes with VDJdb favored anti-spike CD8 responses while missing private and CD4 specificities.

This clonotype turned up a few times. Its antigen remains unidentified. MiXCR, applied by TCRdb to the 5' RACE reads, yields one record per CDR3 protein. The profile shows approximately 37,000 distinct CDR3 sequences, more than 4.5% of them singletons. This receptor was identified in an adult who was a healthcare worker with PCR-confirmed SARS-CoV-2 infection or an uninfected control (not recorded which). This material consisted of whole blood, taken at baseline.

CDR3 protein: CASSPGQGPNYGYTF. The CDR3 DNA sequence: TGTGCCAGCTCACCTGGACAGGGCCCAAACTATGGCTACACCTTC. This sequence joins TRBV18 and TRBJ1-2; the match to TRBD1 covers 8 bases. Looked up from germline, CDR1 is KGHSH and CDR2 is LQKENI. Trimming at V came to 3 bases and at J to 2 bases, leaving 5 bases not matched to a gene. The CDR3 consists of 15 residues. The full variable domain, rest sourced from reference TRBV18 and TRBJ1-2, is NAGVMQNPRHLVRRRGQEARLRCSPMKGHSHVYWYRQLPEEGLKFMVYLQKENIIDESGMPKERFSAEFPKEGPSILRIQQVVRGDSAAYFCASSPGQGPNYGYTFGSGTRLTVV.